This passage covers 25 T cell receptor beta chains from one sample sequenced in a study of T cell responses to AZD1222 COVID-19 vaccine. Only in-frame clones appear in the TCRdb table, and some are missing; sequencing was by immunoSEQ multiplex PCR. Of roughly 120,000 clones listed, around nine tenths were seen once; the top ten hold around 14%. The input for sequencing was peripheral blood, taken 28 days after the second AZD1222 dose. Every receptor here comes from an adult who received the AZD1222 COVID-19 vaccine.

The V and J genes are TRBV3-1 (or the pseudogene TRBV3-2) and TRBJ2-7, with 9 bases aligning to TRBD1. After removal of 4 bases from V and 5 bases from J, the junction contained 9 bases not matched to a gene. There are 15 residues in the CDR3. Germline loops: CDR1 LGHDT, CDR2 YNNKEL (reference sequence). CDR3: CASSPKWDRVDEQYF. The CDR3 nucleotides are TGTGCCAGCAGCCCGAAATGGGACAGGGTCGACGAGCAGTACTTC.

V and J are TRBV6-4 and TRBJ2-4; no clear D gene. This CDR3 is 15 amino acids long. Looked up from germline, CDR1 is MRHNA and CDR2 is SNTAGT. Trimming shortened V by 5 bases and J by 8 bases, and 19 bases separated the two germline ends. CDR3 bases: TGTGCCAGCAGTTTAGGCATCGGGCCCTGGGACATTCAGTACTTC. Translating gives CASSLGIGPWDIQYF.

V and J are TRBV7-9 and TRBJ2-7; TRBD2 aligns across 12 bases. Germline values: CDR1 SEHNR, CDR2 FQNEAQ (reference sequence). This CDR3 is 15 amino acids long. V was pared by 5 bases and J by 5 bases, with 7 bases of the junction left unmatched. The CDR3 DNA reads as TGTGCCAGCAGCGGGAGACTAGCGGGAGTCCACGAGCAGTACTTC. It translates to CASSGRLAGVHEQYF.

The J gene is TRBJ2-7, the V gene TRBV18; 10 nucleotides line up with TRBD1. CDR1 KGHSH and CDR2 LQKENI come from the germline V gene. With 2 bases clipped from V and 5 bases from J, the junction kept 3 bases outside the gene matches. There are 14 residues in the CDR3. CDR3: CASSPTGQGHEQYF. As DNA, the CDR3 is TGTGCCAGCTCACCAACGGGACAGGGGCACGAGCAGTACTTC.

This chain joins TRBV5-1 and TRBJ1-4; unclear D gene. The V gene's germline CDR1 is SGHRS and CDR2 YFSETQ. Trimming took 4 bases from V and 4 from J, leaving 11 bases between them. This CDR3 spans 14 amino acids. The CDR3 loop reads CASSPDGYNEKLFF. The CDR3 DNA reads TGCGCCAGCAGCCCGGACGGATATAATGAAAAACTGTTTTTT. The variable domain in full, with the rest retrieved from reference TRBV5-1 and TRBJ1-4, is KAGVTQTPRYLIKTRGQQVTLSCSPISGHRSVSWYQQTPGQGLQFLFEYFSETQRNKGNFPGRFSGRQFSNSRSEMNVSTLELGDSALYLCASSPDGYNEKLFFGSGTQLSVL.

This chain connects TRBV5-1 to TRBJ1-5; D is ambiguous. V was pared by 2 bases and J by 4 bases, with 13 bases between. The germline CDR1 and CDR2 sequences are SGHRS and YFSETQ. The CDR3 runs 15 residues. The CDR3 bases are TGCGCCAGCAGCTTAGAGGCAGGCTCTAATCAGCCCCAGCATTTT. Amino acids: CASSLEAGSNQPQHF.

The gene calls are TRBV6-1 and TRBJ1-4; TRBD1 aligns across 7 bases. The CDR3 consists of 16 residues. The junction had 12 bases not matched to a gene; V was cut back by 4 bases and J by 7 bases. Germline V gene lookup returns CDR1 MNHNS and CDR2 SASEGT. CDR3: CASSGRQGSYGEKLFF. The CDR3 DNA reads TGTGCCAGCAGTGGCCGACAGGGTAGTTATGGTGAAAAACTGTTTTTT.

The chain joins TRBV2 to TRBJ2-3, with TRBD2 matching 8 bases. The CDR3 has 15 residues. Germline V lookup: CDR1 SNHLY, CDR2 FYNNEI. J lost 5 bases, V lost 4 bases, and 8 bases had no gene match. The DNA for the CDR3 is TGTGCCAGCAGTGTCCGGGCGGGAGGAGTAGATACGCAGTATTTT. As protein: CASSVRAGGVDTQYF.

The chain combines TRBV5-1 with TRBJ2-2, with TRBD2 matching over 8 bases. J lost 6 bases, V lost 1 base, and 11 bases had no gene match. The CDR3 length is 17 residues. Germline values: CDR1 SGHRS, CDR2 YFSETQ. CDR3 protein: CASSLTSGSFRAGELFF. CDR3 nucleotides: TGCGCCAGCAGCTTGACTAGCGGATCCTTTCGAGCCGGGGAGCTGTTTTTT.

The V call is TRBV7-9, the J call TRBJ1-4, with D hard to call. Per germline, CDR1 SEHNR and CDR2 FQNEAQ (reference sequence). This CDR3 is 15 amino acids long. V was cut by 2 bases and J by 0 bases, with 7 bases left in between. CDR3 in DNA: TGTGCCAGCAGCTTATCCCGGGCAACTAATGAAAAACTGTTTTTT. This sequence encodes CASSLSRATNEKLFF.

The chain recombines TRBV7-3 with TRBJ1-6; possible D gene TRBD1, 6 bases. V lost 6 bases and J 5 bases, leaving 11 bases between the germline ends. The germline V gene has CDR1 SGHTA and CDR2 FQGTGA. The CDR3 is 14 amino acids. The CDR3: CASRRDKHNSPLHF. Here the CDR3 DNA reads TGTGCCAGCAGAAGGGACAAGCATAATTCACCCCTCCACTTT. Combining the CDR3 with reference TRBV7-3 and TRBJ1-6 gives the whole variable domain GAGVSQTPSNKVTEKGKYVELRCDPISGHTALYWYRQSLGQGPEFLIYFQGTGAADDSGLPNDRFFAVRPEGSVSTLKIQRTERGDSAVYLCASRRDKHNSPLHFGNGTRLTVT.

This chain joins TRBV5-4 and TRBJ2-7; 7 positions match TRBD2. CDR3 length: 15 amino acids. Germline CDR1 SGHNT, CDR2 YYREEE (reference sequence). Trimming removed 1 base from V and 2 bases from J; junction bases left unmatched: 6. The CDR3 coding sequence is TGTGCCAGCAGCTTGTCAACTAGCGCGGCCTACGAGCAGTACTTC. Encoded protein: CASSLSTSAAYEQYF.

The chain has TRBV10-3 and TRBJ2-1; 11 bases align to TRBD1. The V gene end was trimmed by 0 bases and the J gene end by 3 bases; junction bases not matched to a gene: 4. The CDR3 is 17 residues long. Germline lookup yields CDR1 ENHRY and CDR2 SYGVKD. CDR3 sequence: CAISESGTGGVYNEQFF. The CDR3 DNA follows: TGTGCCATCAGTGAGTCTGGGACAGGGGGGGTCTACAATGAGCAGTTCTTC.

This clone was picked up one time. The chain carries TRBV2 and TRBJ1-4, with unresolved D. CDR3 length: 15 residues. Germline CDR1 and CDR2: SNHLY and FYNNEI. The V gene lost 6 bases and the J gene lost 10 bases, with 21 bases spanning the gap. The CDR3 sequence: CASRKSAEEVAKLFF. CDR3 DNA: TGTGCCAGCAGAAAATCGGCCGAGGAAGTTGCAAAACTGTTTTTT.

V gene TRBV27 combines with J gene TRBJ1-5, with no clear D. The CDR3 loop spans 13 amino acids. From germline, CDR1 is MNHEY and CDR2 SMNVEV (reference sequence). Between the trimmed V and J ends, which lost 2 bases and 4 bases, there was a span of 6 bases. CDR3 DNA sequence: TGTGCCAGCAGTTTACTCCCTAATCAGCCCCAGCATTTT. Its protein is CASSLLPNQPQHF.

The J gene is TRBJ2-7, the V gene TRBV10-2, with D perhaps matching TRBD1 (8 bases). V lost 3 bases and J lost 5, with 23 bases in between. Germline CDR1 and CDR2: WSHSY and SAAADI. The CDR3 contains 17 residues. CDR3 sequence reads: CASSDPTGDGAGHEQYF. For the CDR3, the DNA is TGCGCCAGCAGTGATCCGACAGGGGATGGAGCGGGGCACGAGCAGTACTTC.

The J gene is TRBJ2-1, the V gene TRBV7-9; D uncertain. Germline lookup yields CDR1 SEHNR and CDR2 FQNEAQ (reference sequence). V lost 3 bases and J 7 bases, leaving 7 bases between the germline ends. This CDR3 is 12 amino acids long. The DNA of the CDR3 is TGTGCCAGCAGCTTGGGGTGGAATGAGCAGTTCTTC. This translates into CASSLGWNEQFF.

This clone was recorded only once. CDR3 in amino acids: CASSLGGSNGANVLTF. In DNA, the CDR3 is TGTGCCAGCAGCTTGGGCGGGTCGAACGGGGCCAACGTCCTGACTTTC. This rearrangement joins TRBV11-2 to TRBJ2-6, with D possibly being TRBD2 (5 bases). CDR1 and CDR2 from the germline V gene are SGHAT and FQNNGV. The CDR3 sequence is 16 residues long. V was clipped by 3 bases and J by 4 bases, with 13 bases between them.

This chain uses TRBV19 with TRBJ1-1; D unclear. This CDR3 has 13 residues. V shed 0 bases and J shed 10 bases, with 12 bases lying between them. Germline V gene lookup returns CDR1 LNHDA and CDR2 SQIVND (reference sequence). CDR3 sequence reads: CASSIDHREAAFF. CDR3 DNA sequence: TGTGCCAGTAGTATAGATCACCGGGAGGCAGCTTTCTTT.

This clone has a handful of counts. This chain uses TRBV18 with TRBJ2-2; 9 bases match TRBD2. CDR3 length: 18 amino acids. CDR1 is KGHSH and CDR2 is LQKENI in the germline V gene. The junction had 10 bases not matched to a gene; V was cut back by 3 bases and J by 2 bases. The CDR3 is CASSPKLGLAANTGELFF. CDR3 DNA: TGTGCCAGCTCACCGAAACTGGGACTAGCAGCTAACACCGGGGAGCTGTTTTTT.

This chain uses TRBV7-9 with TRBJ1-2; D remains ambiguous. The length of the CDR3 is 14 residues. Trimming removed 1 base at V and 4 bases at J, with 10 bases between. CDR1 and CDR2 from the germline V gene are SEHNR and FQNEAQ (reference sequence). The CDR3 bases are TGTGCCAGCAGCTTAGTATCTGGAGGCTATGGCTACACCTTC. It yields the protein CASSLVSGGYGYTF.

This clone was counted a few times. This CDR3 is CASSYPRTGENYGYTF. The DNA of the CDR3 is TGTGCCAGCAGTTACCCCCGGACAGGGGAGAACTATGGCTACACCTTC. The rearrangement uses TRBV28 and TRBJ1-2; 9 bases match TRBD1. Germline CDR1 reads MDHEN; CDR2 reads SYDVKM. V lost 4 bases, J lost 2 bases, and 8 bases stayed unmatched. The CDR3 consists of 16 residues.

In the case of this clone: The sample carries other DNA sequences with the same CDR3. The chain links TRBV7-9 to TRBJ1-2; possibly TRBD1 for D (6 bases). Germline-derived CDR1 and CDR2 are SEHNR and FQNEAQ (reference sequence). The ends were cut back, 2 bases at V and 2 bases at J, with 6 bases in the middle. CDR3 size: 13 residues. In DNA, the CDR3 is TGTGCCAGCAGCTTACAGGGGAACTATGGCTACACCTTC. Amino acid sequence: CASSLQGNYGYTF. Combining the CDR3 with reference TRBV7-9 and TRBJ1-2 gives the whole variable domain DTGVSQNPRHKITKRGQNVTFRCDPISEHNRLYWYRQTLGQGPEFLTYFQNEAQLEKSRLLSDRFSAERPKGSFSTLEIQRTEQGDSAMYLCASSLQGNYGYTFGSGTRLTVV.

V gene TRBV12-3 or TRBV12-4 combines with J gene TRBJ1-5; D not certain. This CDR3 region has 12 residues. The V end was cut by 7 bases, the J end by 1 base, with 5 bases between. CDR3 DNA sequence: TGTGCCAGCAAGGGCAGCAATCAGCCCCAGCATTTT. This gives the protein CASKGSNQPQHF.

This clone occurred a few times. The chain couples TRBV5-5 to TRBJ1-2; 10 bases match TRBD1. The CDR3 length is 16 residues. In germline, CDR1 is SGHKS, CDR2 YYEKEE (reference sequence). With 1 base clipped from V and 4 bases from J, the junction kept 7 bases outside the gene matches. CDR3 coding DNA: TGTGCCAGCAGCTTGTCGGCGGGACAGGGGCCCTATGGCTACACCTTC. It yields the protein CASSLSAGQGPYGYTF.